Below, one TCR beta chain is given with its context. This specimen comes from a study of blood T cell repertoires in COVID-19. Study at large: Sample material is recorded as cDNA or gDNA derived from T cells, B-cell-depleted T cells, or PBMCs.

Measured with immunoSEQ multiplex PCR; TCRdb has only the in-frame clones, and not every one. The sample holds about 400,000 clones, 85% to 90% seen once. CDR1 MDHEN and CDR2 SYDVKM come from the germline V gene. V shed 5 bases and J 5 bases; nucleotides not matched to a gene: 6. This CDR3 contains 14 residues. All enrollees were about 18 to 100 years old and from fewer than 25 US areas. The sequencing sample was made of PBMCs or T cells enriched from blood (not recorded which). V and J are TRBV28 and TRBJ1-1; 9 bases match TRBD1. This receptor was taken from a woman aged 25 to 39 who had recovered from COVID-19. The CDR3 loop is CASSGTGGRTEAFF. The CDR3 DNA is TGTGCCAGCAGTGGTACAGGGGGCCGTACTGAAGCTTTCTTT.